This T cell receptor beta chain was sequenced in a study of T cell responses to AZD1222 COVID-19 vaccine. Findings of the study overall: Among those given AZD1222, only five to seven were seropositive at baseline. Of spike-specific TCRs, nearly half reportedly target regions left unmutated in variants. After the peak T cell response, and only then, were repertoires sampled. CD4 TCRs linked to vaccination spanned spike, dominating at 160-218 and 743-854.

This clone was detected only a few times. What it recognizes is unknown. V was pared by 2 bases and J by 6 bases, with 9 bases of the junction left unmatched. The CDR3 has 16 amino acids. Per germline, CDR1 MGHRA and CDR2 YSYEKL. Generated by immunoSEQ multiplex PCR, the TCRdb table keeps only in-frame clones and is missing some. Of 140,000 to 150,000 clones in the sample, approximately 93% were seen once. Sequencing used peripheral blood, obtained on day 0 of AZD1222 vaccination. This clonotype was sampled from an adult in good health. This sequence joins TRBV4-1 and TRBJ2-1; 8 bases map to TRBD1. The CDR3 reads CASSQQTGEGFNEQFF. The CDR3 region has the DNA TGCGCCAGCAGCCAACAGACAGGGGAAGGTTTCAATGAGCAGTTCTTC.